This TCR beta chain emerged from a study of CD8+ T cells in alopecia areata. The study's findings and limits: In scalp and blood during tofacitinib, many expanded lesional clones persisted. Links between baseline CD8+ expansion and response need larger treated cohorts.

Treatment indicated: oral pan-JAK inhibitor, 5-10 mg twice daily. CD4+ and CD8+ T cells were sorted from PBMCs. The V and J ends lost 0 bases and 5 bases respectively, with 6 bases between them. The germline gives CDR1 SGHRS, CDR2 YFSETQ. This CDR3 is built from 12 residues. RNA, once extracted, was reverse transcribed into cDNA for use as the sequencing template. Sequencing was performed with immunoSEQ multiplex PCR; in TCRdb, only in-frame clones are kept and a portion is missing. The table has approximately 300,000 clones, 58% seen once; the top ten hold around 1.7%. Of note for this clone: The target antigen is unknown.

This chain connects TRBV5-1 to TRBJ2-7; no definite D call. The sample in question was CD4+ T cells sorted from blood, obtained at week 24, from a patient treated with tofacitinib. The sequence was collected from a human donor with alopecia areata. CDR3 loop: CASSLVGNEQYF. Written as DNA, the CDR3 is TGCGCCAGCAGCTTGGTGGGAAACGAGCAGTACTTC. Complete variable domain (other parts from reference TRBV5-1 and TRBJ2-7): KAGVTQTPRYLIKTRGQQVTLSCSPISGHRSVSWYQQTPGQGLQFLFEYFSETQRNKGNFPGRFSGRQFSNSRSEMNVSTLELGDSALYLCASSLVGNEQYFGPGTRLTVT.